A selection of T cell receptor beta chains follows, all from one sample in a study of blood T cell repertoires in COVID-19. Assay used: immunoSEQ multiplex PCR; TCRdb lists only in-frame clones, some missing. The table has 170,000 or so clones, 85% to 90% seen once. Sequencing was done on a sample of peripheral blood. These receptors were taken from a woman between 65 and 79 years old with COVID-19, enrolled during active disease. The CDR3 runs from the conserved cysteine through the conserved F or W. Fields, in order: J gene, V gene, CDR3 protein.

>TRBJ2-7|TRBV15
CATSRITTGDYEQYF
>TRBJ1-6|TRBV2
CASSRPGGNSPLHF
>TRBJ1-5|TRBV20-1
CSASLKGGVNQPQHF
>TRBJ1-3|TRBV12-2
CASRWRGSGNTIYF
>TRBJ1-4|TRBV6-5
CASSSQGTEKLFF
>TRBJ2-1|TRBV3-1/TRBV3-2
CAGGGRGTGRSNEQFF
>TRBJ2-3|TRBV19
CASSGGLAKFTDTQYF
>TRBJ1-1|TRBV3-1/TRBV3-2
CASSQDSRGRNEAFF
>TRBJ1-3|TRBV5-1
CASSLQGAVAERNTIYF
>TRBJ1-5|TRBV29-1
CSVESSDQPQHF
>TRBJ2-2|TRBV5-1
CASSPLAGPGELFF
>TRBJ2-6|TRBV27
CASSQQGLSGANVLTF
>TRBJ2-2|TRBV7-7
CASSPYERANTGELFF
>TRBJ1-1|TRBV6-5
CASSYSTHRGEAFF
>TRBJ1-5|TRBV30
CAWSVGDRRSVQPQHF
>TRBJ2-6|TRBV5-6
CASSRPTGTGVSGANVLTF
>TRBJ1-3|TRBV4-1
CASSLRTGGRNTIYF
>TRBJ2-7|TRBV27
CASSFIFGGSFYEQYF
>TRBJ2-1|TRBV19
CASSKGLAGDNEQFF
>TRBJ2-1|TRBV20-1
CSARTGGSFF
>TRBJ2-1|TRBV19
CASKGTGGNNEQFF
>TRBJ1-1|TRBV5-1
CASSRTGEVDTEAFF
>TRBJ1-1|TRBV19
CASSRGRDTEAFF
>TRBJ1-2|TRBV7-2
CASSLEAMDGGIYGYTF
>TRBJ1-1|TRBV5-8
CASAGQSDTEAFF
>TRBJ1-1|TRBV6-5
CASSLQTAGTEAFF
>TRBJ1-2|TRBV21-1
CASSYWGGASDGYTF
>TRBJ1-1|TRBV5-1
CASSGYSQNTEAFF
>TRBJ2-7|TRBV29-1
CSVGGSLREQYF
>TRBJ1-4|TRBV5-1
CASSLDRGGNEKLFF
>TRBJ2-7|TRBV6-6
CASTKSSGPVYEQYF
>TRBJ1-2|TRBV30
CAWSLGALGYTF
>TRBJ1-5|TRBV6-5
CASSSGQGRNQPQHF
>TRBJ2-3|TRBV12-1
CASSFVAGARLVDTQYF
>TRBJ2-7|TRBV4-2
CASSQDYETSGYYEQYF
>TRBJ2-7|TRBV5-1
CASSLENSGPYEQYF
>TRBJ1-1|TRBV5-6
CASRWEGETEAFF
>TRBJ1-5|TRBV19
CASSPDGIDQPQHF
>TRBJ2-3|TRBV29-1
CSVPASGSSTDTQYF
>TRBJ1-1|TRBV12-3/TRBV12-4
CASSLGAAKAFF
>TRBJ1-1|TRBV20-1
CSAPGTGGAFF
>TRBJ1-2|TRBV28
CASSVGGGRYTF
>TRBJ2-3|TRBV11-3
CASSLTARDTQYF
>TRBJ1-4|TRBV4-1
CASSLQATNEKLFF
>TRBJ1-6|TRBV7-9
CASSPQGEGNSPLHF
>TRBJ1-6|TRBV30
CAWSVADSRYSPLHF
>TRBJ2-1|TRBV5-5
CASSFGLARKVEFF
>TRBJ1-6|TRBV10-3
CAISPRQGSYNSPLHF
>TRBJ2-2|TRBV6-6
CASSDSGELFF
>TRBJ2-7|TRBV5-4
CASSLVSGRAYTEQYF
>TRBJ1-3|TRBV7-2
CASILYGGVGNTIYF
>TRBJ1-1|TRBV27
CASSKGKGTEAFF
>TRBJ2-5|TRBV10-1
CASIKGGPGETQYF
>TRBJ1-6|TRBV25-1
CASSHPDVRSPLHF
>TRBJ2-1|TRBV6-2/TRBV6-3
CASSYPTSGKGFDEQFF